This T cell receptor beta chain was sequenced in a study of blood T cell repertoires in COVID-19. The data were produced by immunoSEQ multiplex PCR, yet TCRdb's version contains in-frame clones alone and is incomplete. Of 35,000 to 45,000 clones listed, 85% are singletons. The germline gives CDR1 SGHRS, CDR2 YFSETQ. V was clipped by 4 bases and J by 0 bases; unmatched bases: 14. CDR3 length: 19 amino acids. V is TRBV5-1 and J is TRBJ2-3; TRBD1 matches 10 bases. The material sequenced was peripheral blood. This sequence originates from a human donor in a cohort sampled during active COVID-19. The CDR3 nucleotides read TGCGCCAGCAGCCCCGGACAGGGGGTATCTCATCGTAGCACAGATACGCAGTATTTT. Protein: CASSPGQGVSHRSTDTQYF.